The rows below give T cell receptor beta chains drawn from one sample of a study of CD8 T cells in Susac syndrome. From the immunoSEQ multiplex PCR reads, TCRdb called clonotypes with MiXCR, one entry per CDR3 protein. Counted here are around 110,000 distinct CDR3 sequences, just under 95% occurring once; the ten biggest clones make up 0.28%. The sequenced material came from CD8+ T cells from PBMCs. These receptor sequences come from a human donor with Susac syndrome. Both conserved end residues are part of each CDR3. D genes are given only for firm matches.

TRBJ2-7 | - | TRBV21-1 | CASSKVGEQYF
TRBJ1-2 | TRBD1 | TRBV6-5 | CASSYSTGTGSNYGYTF
TRBJ1-1 | - | TRBV19 | CASSDAGHTEAFF
TRBJ2-7 | - | TRBV13 | CATLGGKTYEQYF
TRBJ1-2 | TRBD1 | TRBV19 | CATTFGQGAAYGYTF
TRBJ2-5 | - | TRBV10-3 | CAISELGTEETQYF
TRBJ2-6 | TRBD1 | TRBV9 | CASSVGTGRGANVLTF
TRBJ2-7 | TRBD2 | TRBV13 | CASSGRGGSDEQYF
TRBJ2-1 | - | TRBV29-1 | CSVRTVYNEQFF
TRBJ2-2 | - | TRBV2 | CASSETRELFF
TRBJ1-1 | - | TRBV29-1 | CSGAAGAVTEAFF
TRBJ1-5 | - | TRBV5-6 | CASSFQGNQPQHF
TRBJ1-1 | - | TRBV5-4 | CASSFPKATEAFF
TRBJ2-7 | - | TRBV7-8 | CASSALGQLTSEQYF
TRBJ1-5 | - | TRBV7-2 | CASSLVETAGQPQHF
TRBJ1-1 | - | TRBV4-3 | CASSQTGGVTEAFF
TRBJ2-1 | - | TRBV9 | CASSVGGRKQFF
TRBJ2-7 | - | TRBV11-2 | CASSLGRGSYEQYF
TRBJ2-5 | - | TRBV6-5 | CASSYSHVWGSKQETQYF
TRBJ2-7 | - | TRBV20-1 | CSASADSPYEQYF
TRBJ1-1 | - | TRBV29-1 | CSVDTSAGTEAFF
TRBJ1-6 | TRBD1 | TRBV12-5 | CASGQGVENSPLHF
TRBJ1-1 | - | TRBV4-1 | CASSQAFLVMNTEAFF
TRBJ2-7 | - | TRBV12-3/TRBV12-4 | CASSSGDLSSYEQYF
TRBJ1-1 | - | TRBV12-3/TRBV12-4 | CASSPGPAEAFF
TRBJ1-2 | - | TRBV2 | CASSELAGDGYTF
TRBJ2-4 | - | TRBV12-3/TRBV12-4 | CASSEAGVSSGNIQYF
TRBJ2-7 | - | TRBV5-6 | CASSLWQGWAYEQYF
TRBJ1-2 | - | TRBV11-2 | CASSLTGGYTF
TRBJ2-3 | TRBD1 | TRBV7-6 | CASSQPAGGGTDTQYF
TRBJ1-4 | TRBD1 | TRBV7-9 | CASSPLQGVVEKLFF
TRBJ2-1 | - | TRBV7-9 | CASSSSRGASYNEQFF
TRBJ1-5 | - | TRBV3-1 | CASSQTPGQPQHF
TRBJ1-2 | - | TRBV9 | CASSVGGNYGYTF
TRBJ1-1 | TRBD1 | TRBV5-4 | CASRVDRGNTEAFF
TRBJ2-2 | - | TRBV27 | CASRGSGTGELFF
TRBJ2-1 | - | TRBV2 | CASSSGANNEQFF
TRBJ2-1 | TRBD2 | TRBV20-1 | CSARDVGLAHEQFF
TRBJ2-5 | - | TRBV27 | CASSLSARHQETQYF
TRBJ2-2 | - | TRBV5-1 | CASNSGYTGELFF
TRBJ2-7 | - | TRBV3-1 | CASSQEAVSYEQYF
TRBJ1-1 | - | TRBV7-8 | CASSSQGFTEAFF
TRBJ2-5 | - | TRBV9 | CASSVGGLETQYF
TRBJ1-3 | TRBD1 | TRBV13 | CASSYRGQGSGNTIYF